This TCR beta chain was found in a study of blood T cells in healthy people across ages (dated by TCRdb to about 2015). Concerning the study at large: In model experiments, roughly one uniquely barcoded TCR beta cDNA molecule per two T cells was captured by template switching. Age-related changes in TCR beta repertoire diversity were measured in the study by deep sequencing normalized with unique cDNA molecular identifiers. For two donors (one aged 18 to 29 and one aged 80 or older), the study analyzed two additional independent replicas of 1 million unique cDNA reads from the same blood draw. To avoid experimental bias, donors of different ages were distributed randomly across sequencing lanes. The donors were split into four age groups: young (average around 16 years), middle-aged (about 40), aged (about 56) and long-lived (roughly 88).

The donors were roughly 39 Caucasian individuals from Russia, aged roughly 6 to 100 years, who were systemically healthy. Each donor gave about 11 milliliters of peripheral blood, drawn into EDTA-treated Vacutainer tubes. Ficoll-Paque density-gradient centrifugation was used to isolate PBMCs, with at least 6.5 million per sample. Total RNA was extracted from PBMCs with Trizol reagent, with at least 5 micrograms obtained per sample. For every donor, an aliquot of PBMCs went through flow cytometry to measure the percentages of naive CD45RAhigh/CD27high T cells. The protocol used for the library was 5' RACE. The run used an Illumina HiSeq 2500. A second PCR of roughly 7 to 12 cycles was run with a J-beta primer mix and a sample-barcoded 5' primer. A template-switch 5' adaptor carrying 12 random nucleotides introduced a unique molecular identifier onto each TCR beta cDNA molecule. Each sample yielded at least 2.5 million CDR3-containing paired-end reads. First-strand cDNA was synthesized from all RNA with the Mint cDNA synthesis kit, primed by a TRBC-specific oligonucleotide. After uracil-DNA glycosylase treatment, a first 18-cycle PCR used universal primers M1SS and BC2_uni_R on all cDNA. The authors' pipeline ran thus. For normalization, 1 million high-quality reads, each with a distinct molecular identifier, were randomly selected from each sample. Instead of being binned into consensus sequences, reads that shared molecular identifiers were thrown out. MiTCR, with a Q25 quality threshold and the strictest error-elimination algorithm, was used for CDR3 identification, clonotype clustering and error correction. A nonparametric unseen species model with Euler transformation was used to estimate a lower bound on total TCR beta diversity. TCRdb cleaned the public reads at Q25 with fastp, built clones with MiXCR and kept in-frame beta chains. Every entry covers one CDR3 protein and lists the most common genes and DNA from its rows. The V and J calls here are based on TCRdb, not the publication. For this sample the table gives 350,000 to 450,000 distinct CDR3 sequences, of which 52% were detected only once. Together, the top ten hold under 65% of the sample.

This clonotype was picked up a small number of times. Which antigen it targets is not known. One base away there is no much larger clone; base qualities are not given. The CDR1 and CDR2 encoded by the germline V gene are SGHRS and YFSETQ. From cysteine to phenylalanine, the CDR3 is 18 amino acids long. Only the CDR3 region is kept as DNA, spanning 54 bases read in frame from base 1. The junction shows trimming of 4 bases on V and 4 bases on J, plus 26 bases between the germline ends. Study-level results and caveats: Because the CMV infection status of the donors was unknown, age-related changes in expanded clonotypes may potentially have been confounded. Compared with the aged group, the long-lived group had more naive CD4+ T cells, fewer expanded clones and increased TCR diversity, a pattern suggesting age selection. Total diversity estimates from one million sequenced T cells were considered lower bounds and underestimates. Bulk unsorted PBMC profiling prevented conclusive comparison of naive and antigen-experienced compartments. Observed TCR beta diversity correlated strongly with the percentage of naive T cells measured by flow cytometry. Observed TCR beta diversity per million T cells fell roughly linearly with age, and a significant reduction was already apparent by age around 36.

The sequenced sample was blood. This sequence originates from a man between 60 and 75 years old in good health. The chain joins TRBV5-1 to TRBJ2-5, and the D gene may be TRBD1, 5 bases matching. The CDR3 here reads CASSRGHTSVTGGETQYF. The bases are TGCGCCAGCAGCCGAGGACACACATCTGTAACAGGCGGAGAGACCCAGTACTTC.